This T cell receptor (beta chain) comes out of a study of shared clonotypes between healthy human individuals. Clones were read by immunoSEQ multiplex PCR, and TCRdb kept only the in-frame ones, dropping some. The sample has about 2.4 million clones, more than 85% seen once; the top ten hold 0.35% to 0.45%. Germline V lookup: CDR1 SQVTM, CDR2 ANQGSEA. Between the trimmed V and J ends, which lost 7 bases and 5 bases, there was a span of 11 bases. CDR3 length: 11 amino acids. Input material: naive CD4+ T cells from PBMCs. Subset denoted: CD45RA+ positively selected. The rearrangement links TRBV29-1 to TRBJ1-2; D call uncertain. The origin of this receptor is a man between 18 and 29 years old in good health. Some clones in this sample may be carry-over from other donors' samples. DNA for the CDR3: TGCAGCGGTGGGCATGATTATGGCTACACCTTC. Residues: CSGGHDYGYTF.